The clone carrying this T cell receptor beta chain was seen a handful of times. Its antigen is not known. V was trimmed by 5 bases and J by 4 bases, leaving 9 bases between them. The CDR3 is 13 amino acids. CDR1 MNHEY and CDR2 SVGEGT come from the germline V gene. The data were obtained in a study of blood T cells in healthy people across ages. General observations from the study: Both naive CD4+ cell counts and diversity were greater in long-lived donors than in aged donors. Percentage of naive T cells showed a strong correlation with TCR beta diversity. Diversity was estimated from one million T cells, and these estimates were considered underestimates.

With a J-beta primer mix and a sample-barcoded 5' primer, a second PCR ran roughly 7 to 11 cycles. MiXCR, applied by TCRdb to the 5' RACE reads, yields one record per CDR3 protein. The data contain about 1 million distinct CDR3 sequences, less than 50% of them singletons. Per sample, at least 5 micrograms of total RNA were extracted. This clonotype was obtained from a woman between 55 and 75 years old in good health. V is TRBV6-2 or TRBV6-3 and J is TRBJ2-1; D not resolved. The sequenced sample consisted of blood. The CDR3 here is CASSDDDYNEQFF. CDR3 bases: TGTGCCAGCAGTGACGACGATTACAATGAGCAGTTCTTC.